Below are 25 T cell receptor beta chains sequenced from a single sample in a study of regulatory T cells in long-lasting Graves disease. Time point here: persistent/refractory GD, antithyroid drugs over 5 years with positive TRAb. Preparation of the TCR library used RNA extracted from PBMCs. Assembly of TCR beta libraries relied on iRepertoire HTBI primers together with Arm-PCR of CDR3 regions. TCRdb analysed the multiplex PCR reads with MiXCR anew, one entry per CDR3 protein. The sample has around 400,000 distinct CDR3 sequences, 23% seen once. This material consisted of peripheral blood mononuclear cells (PBMCs), taken when the disease was refractory, from a patient treated with antithyroid drugs. The source of these receptors is a female donor with Graves disease.

This clonotype was counted ten times or more. The chain employs TRBV7-2 and TRBJ2-1; D uncertain. Germline V lookup: CDR1 SGHTA, CDR2 FQGNSA. V shed 5 bases and J shed 7 bases, with 12 bases lying between them. CDR3 size: 13 residues. Here the CDR3 reads CASSLGLLNEQFF. CDR3 sequence (DNA): TGTGCCAGCAGCCTCGGCCTCTTAAATGAGCAGTTCTTC.

This clonotype was recorded at least ten times. This chain joins TRBV6-5 and TRBJ1-2; the D gene is possibly TRBD1 (5 bases). The ends were cut back, 0 bases at V and 8 bases at J, with 13 bases in the middle. Germline CDR1 MNHEY, CDR2 SVGAGI. This CDR3 spans 14 amino acids. DNA of the CDR3: TGTGCCAGCAGTTACTCGATGAAGGGGAACGGCTACACCTTC. This encodes CASSYSMKGNGYTF.

For this clonotype: The junction shows a germline mismatch at one end, possibly a read error. The V call is TRBV5-5, the J call TRBJ2-4; 7 nucleotides agree with TRBD2. This CDR3 spans 15 amino acids. In germline, CDR1 is SGHKS, CDR2 YYEKEE (reference sequence). CDR3 region: CASRFGWLGGDIQYF. As DNA, the CDR3 is TGTGCCAGCCGCTTCGGGTGGCTGGGGGGGGACATTCAGTACTTC.

This clonotype was observed a handful of times. The V and J genes are TRBV4-3 and TRBJ2-1; D unresolved. Trimming took off 0 bases at V and 0 bases at J, with 6 bases between the two ends. Per the germline V gene, CDR1 is LGHNA and CDR2 is YSLEER. The CDR3 contains 15 residues. Written as DNA, the CDR3 is TGCGCCAGCAGCCAAGACGATAGCTCCTACAATGAGCAGTTCTTC. Its protein is CASSQDDSSYNEQFF.

This clonotype was found many times. The rearrangement links TRBV12-5 to TRBJ1-2; TRBD1 matches 7 bases. The junction had 9 bases not matched to a gene; V was cut back by 0 bases and J by 2 bases. The CDR3 is made up of 17 amino acids. Per the germline V gene, CDR1 is LGHNT and CDR2 is FRNRAP. In DNA form, the CDR3 reads TGTGCTAGTGGTTTGGTTCCAGGGGGGCGCGGGAACTATGGCTACACCTTC. Translating gives CASGLVPGGRGNYGYTF. The full variable domain, completed using reference TRBV12-5 and TRBJ1-2, is DARVTQTPRHKVTEMGQEVTMRCQPILGHNTVFWYRQTMMQGLELLAYFRNRAPLDDSGMPKDRFSAEMPDATLATLKIQPSEPRDSAVYFCASGLVPGGRGNYGYTFGSGTRLTVV.

Comments on this clonotype: Given a much more abundant clone one base away, this may be a read error. The chain employs TRBV15 and TRBJ2-5; D unclear. The CDR3 runs 12 residues. Looked up from germline, CDR1 is LNHNV and CDR2 is YYDKDF (reference sequence). The CDR3 DNA reads TGTGCCGCCAGCACCCCCGGAGAGACCCAGTACTTC. Protein product: CAASTPGETQYF. The full variable domain, with the rest looked up from reference TRBV15 and TRBJ2-5, is DAMVIQNPRYQVTQFGKPVTLSCSQTLNHNVMYWYQQKSSQAPKLLFHYYDKDFNNEADTPDNFQSRRPNTSFCFLDIRSPGLGDTAMYLCAASTPGETQYFGPGTRLLVL.

This clonotype was detected only once. This chain links TRBV7-8 with TRBJ2-2, with TRBD2 matching over 9 bases. Germline V gives CDR1 SGHVS, CDR2 FQNEAQ. The CDR3 has 16 amino acids. The junction had 11 bases not matched to a gene; V was cut back by 8 bases and J by 4 bases. The CDR3 nucleotides are TGTGCCAGCGGAATAGCGGGAGCCCCGGGCACCGGGGAGCTGTTTTTT. Protein product: CASGIAGAPGTGELFF. The whole variable domain, remainder taken from reference TRBV7-8 and TRBJ2-2, is GAGVSQSPRYKVAKRGQDVALRCDPISGHVSLFWYQQALGQGPEFLTYFQNEAQLDKSGLPSDRFFAERPEGSVSTLKIQRTQQEDSAVYLCASGIAGAPGTGELFFGEGSRLTVL.

The chain has TRBV29-1 and TRBJ2-4, with D uncertain. Germline CDR1 and CDR2: SQVTM and ANQGSEA. The ends were cut back, 5 bases at V and 2 bases at J, with 7 bases in the middle. The length of the CDR3 is 12 residues. CDR3 amino acids: CSVIESKNIQYF. CDR3 sequence (DNA): TGCAGCGTTATAGAATCCAAAAACATTCAGTACTTC.

This clonotype was seen many times. This chain uses TRBV12-5 with TRBJ1-5; TRBD1 matches 8 bases. J lost 0 bases, V lost 0 bases, and 25 bases had no gene match. Germline V CDR1 and CDR2: LGHNT, FRNRAP. CDR3 length: 24 residues. For the CDR3, the DNA is TGTGCTAGTGGTTTGGTATCCCACTCACTTCTCTCGACAGGGGAGGTTTATAGCAATCAGCCCCAGCATTTT. Translating gives CASGLVSHSLLSTGEVYSNQPQHF.

CDR3 region: CATSDFVDRGAGELFF. The CDR3 bases are TGTGCCACCAGTGATTTTGTCGACAGGGGGGCCGGGGAGCTGTTTTTT. This chain connects TRBV24-1 to TRBJ2-2; 9 bases line up with TRBD1. Germline V gives CDR1 KGHDR, CDR2 SFDVKD. The V segment lost 1 base and the J segment 6 bases; nucleotides outside the gene matches: 5. The CDR3 sequence is 16 residues long.

This clonotype was seen many times. V usage is TRBV6-1 and J usage is TRBJ2-7; TRBD2 is a possible D gene (6 bases). Germline V gene sequence: CDR1 MNHNS, CDR2 SASEGT. This CDR3 has 19 amino acids. The V gene lost 8 bases and the J gene lost 3 bases, with 32 bases spanning the gap. The CDR3 sequence is CASFPVAHFTGTSHYEQYF. The CDR3, as DNA: TGTGCCAGCTTCCCAGTGGCCCATTTCACCGGGACTTCACACTACGAGCAGTACTTC.

This clonotype was recorded at least ten times. This chain links TRBV6-1 with TRBJ2-3, with D tentatively TRBD1 (5 bases). Germline values: CDR1 MNHNS, CDR2 SASEGT. The CDR3 has 14 residues. Trimming stripped 3 bases from V and 8 bases from J, with 15 bases between. This chain's CDR3 is CASSEAQGGATQYF. As DNA, the CDR3 is TGTGCCAGCAGTGAGGCGCAGGGTGGGGCTACGCAGTATTTT.

A few counts support this clonotype. The chain has TRBV20-1 and TRBJ2-5, with D unresolved. The CDR3 runs 12 residues. Germline-derived CDR1 and CDR2 are DFQATT and SNEGSKA (reference sequence). V shed 3 bases and J shed 5 bases, with 10 bases lying between them. The chain's CDR3 is CSASESWETQYF. CDR3 nucleotide sequence: TGCAGTGCTAGTGAGAGTTGGGAGACCCAGTACTTC.

This clonotype was counted a few times. The chain joins TRBV20-1 to TRBJ2-7; TRBD1 matches 9 bases. V dropped 3 bases and J dropped 0; count of bases not matched to a gene: 6. Germline CDR1 reads DFQATT; CDR2 reads SNEGSKA (reference sequence). The CDR3 is 15 residues long. DNA for the CDR3: TGCAGTGCTAGTAATCCGGGACAGGGCTCCTACGAGCAGTACTTC. As protein: CSASNPGQGSYEQYF.

V is TRBV11-2 and J is TRBJ2-6; maybe TRBD1 (6 bases). V lost 4 bases, J lost 1 base, and 23 bases lay in between. The CDR3 contains 20 residues. Germline V gene sequence: CDR1 SGHAT, CDR2 FQNNGV. CDR3 region: CASSSPTGHRGPSGANVLTF. CDR3 DNA sequence: TGTGCCAGCAGCTCCCCGACAGGTCACAGAGGGCCATCTGGGGCCAACGTCCTGACTTTC.

This clonotype was seen a few times. This rearrangement joins TRBV11-1 to TRBJ1-1; 9 bases align to TRBD1. V shed 5 bases and J 0 bases; nucleotides not matched to a gene: 7. The CDR3 extends over 16 amino acids. Germline CDR1 is SGHAT and CDR2 is FQDESV (reference sequence). The CDR3 protein is CASSRRTGALNTEAFF. DNA of the CDR3: TGTGCCAGCAGCCGGCGGACAGGGGCCTTGAACACTGAAGCTTTCTTT.

This clonotype was counted ten times or more. The chain joins TRBV13 to TRBJ2-5; 11 bases agree with TRBD2. Trimming at V came to 4 bases and at J to 4 bases, leaving 11 bases not matched to a gene. CDR3 length equals 17 residues. Per germline, CDR1 PRHDT and CDR2 FYEKMQ (reference sequence). The CDR3 bases are TGTGCCAGCAGCTCCGACTTAGCGGGAGGGTCTCCAGAGACCCAGTACTTC. Its protein is CASSSDLAGGSPETQYF.

This clonotype was counted only a few times. V is TRBV12-3 or TRBV12-4 and J is TRBJ1-2, with TRBD1 identical over 9 bases. The CDR3 has 15 residues. The V and J ends lost 4 bases and 2 bases, in that order; junction bases with no gene match: 5. The CDR3 nucleotides are TGTGCCAGCAGTTCCACAGGGGGCCCAAACTATGGCTACACCTTC. This codes for CASSSTGGPNYGYTF.

The chain carries TRBV7-3 and TRBJ2-1, with D perhaps being TRBD1 or TRBD2 (6 bases each). This CDR3 is built from 15 residues. CDR1 and CDR2 from the germline V gene are SGHTA and FQGTGA. V dropped 0 bases and J dropped 9 bases, with 15 bases sitting between them. The CDR3 sequence is CASSLTGGGAGEQFF. As DNA, the CDR3 is TGTGCCAGCAGCTTAACAGGGGGTGGAGCGGGTGAGCAGTTCTTC.

As concerns this clonotype: Its ends do not fully match the called genes, so a read error is possible. The V gene is TRBV6-5, the J gene TRBJ2-5, with D hard to call. Germline CDR1 reads MNHEY; CDR2 reads SVGAGI. CDR3 length equals 12 residues. CDR3 residues: CAGSYGQETQYF. CDR3 nucleotides: TGTGCCGGCAGTTACGGACAAGAGACCCAGTACTTC.

The sample holds many counts of this clonotype. The chain employs TRBV2 and TRBJ2-3; TRBD1 matches at 9 bases. Trimming cost V 7 bases and J 4 bases; bases outside gene matches: 9. Germline V gene sequence: CDR1 SNHLY, CDR2 FYNNEI. The CDR3 runs 15 residues. CDR3 amino acids: CASNYWTGAPDTQYF. For the CDR3, the DNA is TGTGCCAGCAACTATTGGACAGGGGCCCCAGATACGCAGTATTTT.

The rearrangement uses TRBV28 and TRBJ2-7, with TRBD1 identical over 8 bases. Germline V gives CDR1 MDHEN, CDR2 SYDVKM. This CDR3 has 15 residues. The ends lost 7 bases at V and 3 bases at J; junction bases unmatched: 11. CDR3 in DNA: TGTGCCAGCACCTTGGGACAGGTAGCGAACTACGAGCAGTACTTC. This gives the protein CASTLGQVANYEQYF. Together with reference TRBV28 and TRBJ2-7, the CDR3 gives the full variable domain: DVKVTQSSRYLVKRTGEKVFLECVQDMDHENMFWYRQDPGLGLRLIYFSYDVKMKEKGDIPEGYSVSREKKERFSLILESASTNQTSMYLCASTLGQVANYEQYFGPGTRLTVT.

The V and J genes are TRBV5-1 and TRBJ2-4; no clear D. CDR3 length: 15 amino acids. Trimming pared 4 bases from V and 5 bases from J, leaving 16 bases between. Per the germline V gene, CDR1 is SGHRS and CDR2 is YFSETQ. As DNA, the CDR3 is TGCGCCAGCAGCCACCGCCCCGGATCAGAAAACATTCAGTACTTC. Translation gives CASSHRPGSENIQYF.

J is TRBJ2-7 and V is TRBV4-3; D possibly matches TRBD1 or TRBD2 (6 bases each). The CDR3 extends over 18 amino acids. With 0 bases removed from V and 3 bases from J, the gap between germline ends came to 21 bases. Germline V lookup: CDR1 LGHNA, CDR2 YSLEER. The CDR3 spells CASSQDRGTPRTDYEQYF. The CDR3 region has the DNA TGCGCCAGCAGCCAAGATCGGGGGACTCCAAGGACAGACTACGAGCAGTACTTC.

The table lists this clonotype with a few counts. CDR3 loop: CSARPEQGGPYEQYF. The CDR3, as DNA: TGCAGTGCTAGACCAGAACAGGGAGGTCCATACGAGCAGTACTTC. The genes are TRBV20-1 and TRBJ2-7; D possibly uses TRBD1 or TRBD2 (6 bases each). Looked up from germline, CDR1 is DFQATT and CDR2 is SNEGSKA (reference sequence). V gave up 2 bases and J gave up 4 bases, with 18 bases separating them. This CDR3 has 15 residues.